This T cell receptor beta chain was captured by sequencing in a study of Graves' ophthalmopathy and Graves' hyperthyroidism. J gave up 1 base and V 6 bases, and 7 bases lay outside the gene matches. This CDR3 contains 15 residues. Germline CDR1 and CDR2: MGHRA and YSYEKL. This clonotype was detected many times. As yet, its antigen is unknown. Absence of ophthalmopathy within 18 months of follow-up defined stable hyperthyroidism. RNA transcripts yielded amplified TCR beta CDR3 regions. The first round was an RT-PCR with HTBI primers, and the second round was a multiplex PCR. TCRdb analysed the multiplex PCR reads with MiXCR anew, one entry per CDR3 protein. The sample lists hundreds of thousands of distinct CDR3 sequences; about 20% were seen once. Regarding the study as a whole: Sensitivity reached approximately 71% and specificity 72.22% when the model predicted ophthalmopathy progression. Most expanded clonotypes from thyroid (those above 0.001 frequency) were also found in blood.

The sample consisted of peripheral blood. V and J are TRBV4-1 and TRBJ2-5; 8 bases line up with TRBD2. The receptor's source is a woman between 18 and 29 years old with stable Graves' hyperthyroidism. Some clones in this sample may be carry-over from other donors' samples. CDR3 coding DNA: TGCGCCAGCAGTGAGTCCGGGACTAGCCAAGAGACCCAGTACTTC. As protein: CASSESGTSQETQYF.